This T cell receptor beta chain was captured in a study of blood T cell repertoires in COVID-19. Overall study: The United States, Italy and Spain supplied acute and convalescent COVID-19 samples.

Using immunoSEQ multiplex PCR, the repertoire was profiled, and TCRdb retains in-frame clones only, with some absent. The sample carries roughly 140,000 clones, 65% to 85% recorded once. Germline CDR1 reads SGDLS; CDR2 reads YYNGEE. The length of the CDR3 is 16 residues. V was shortened by 0 bases and J by 0 bases, with 12 bases between the two germline ends. This rearrangement joins TRBV9 to TRBJ2-5, with TRBD1 as a possible D gene (6 bases). This TCR derives from a man aged 45-60 years with active or convalescent COVID-19. What was sequenced was peripheral blood. The chain's CDR3 is CASSVELQGYQETQYF. The CDR3 nucleotides read TGTGCCAGCAGCGTAGAATTACAGGGCTACCAAGAGACCCAGTACTTC.